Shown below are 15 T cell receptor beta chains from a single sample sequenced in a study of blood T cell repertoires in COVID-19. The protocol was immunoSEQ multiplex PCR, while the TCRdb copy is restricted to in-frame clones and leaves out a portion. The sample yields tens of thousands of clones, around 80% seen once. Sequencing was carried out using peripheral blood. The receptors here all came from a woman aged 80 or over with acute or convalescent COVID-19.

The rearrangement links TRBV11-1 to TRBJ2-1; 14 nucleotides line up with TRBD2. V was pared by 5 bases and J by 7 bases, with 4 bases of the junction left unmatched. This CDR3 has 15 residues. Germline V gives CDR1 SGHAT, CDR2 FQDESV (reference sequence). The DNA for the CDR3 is TGTGCCAGCAGCCACGGGACTAGCGGGAGTAATGAGCAGTTCTTC. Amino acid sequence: CASSHGTSGSNEQFF.

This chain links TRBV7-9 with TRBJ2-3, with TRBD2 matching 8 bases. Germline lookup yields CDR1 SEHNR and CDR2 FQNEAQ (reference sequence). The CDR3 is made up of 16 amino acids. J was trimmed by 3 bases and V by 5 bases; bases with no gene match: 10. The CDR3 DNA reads TGTGCCAGCAGCCCGAGGGCGGGAGGAGGAACAGATACGCAGTATTTT. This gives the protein CASSPRAGGGTDTQYF.

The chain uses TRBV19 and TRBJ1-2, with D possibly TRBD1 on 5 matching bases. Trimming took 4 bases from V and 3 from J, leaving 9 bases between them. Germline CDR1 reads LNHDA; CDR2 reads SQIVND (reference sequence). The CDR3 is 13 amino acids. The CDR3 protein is CASSKAGHYGYTF. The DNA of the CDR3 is TGTGCCAGTAGTAAAGCAGGGCACTATGGCTACACCTTC. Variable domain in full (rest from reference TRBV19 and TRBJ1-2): DGGITQSPKYLFRKEGQNVTLSCEQNLNHDAMYWYRQDPGQGLRLIYYSQIVNDFQKGDIAEGYSVSREKKESFPLTVTSAQKNPTAFYLCASSKAGHYGYTFGSGTRLTVV.

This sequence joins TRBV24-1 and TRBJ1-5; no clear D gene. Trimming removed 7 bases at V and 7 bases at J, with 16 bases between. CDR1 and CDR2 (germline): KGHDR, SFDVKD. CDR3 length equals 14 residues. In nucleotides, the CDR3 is TGTGCCACCAGCCCGGGGATTTCTGGGCAGCCCCAGCATTTT. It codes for CATSPGISGQPQHF.

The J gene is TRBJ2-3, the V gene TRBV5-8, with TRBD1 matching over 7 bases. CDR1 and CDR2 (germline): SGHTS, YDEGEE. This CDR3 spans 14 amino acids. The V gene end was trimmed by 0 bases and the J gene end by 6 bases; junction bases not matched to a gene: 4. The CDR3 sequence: CASSLGQGPDTQYF. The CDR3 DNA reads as TGTGCCAGCAGCTTGGGACAGGGTCCGGATACGCAGTATTTT.

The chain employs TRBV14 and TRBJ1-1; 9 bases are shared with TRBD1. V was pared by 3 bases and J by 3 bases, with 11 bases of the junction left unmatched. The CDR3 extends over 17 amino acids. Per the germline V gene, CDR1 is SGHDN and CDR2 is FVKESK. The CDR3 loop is CASSQGTGRGSDTEAFF. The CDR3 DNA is TGTGCCAGCAGCCAGGGGACAGGGAGGGGTTCGGACACTGAAGCTTTCTTT.

The CDR3 spells CASSLAGTGAGKYF. CDR3 coding DNA: TGTGCCAGCAGCTTAGCGGGTACAGGGGCTGGGAAGTATTTT. J is TRBJ2-3 and V is TRBV11-2; 7 nucleotides align to TRBD1. Unmatched junction bases numbered 11, after V lost 1 base and J lost 13 bases. CDR3 length equals 14 residues. CDR1 is SGHAT, CDR2 FQNNGV, per germline.

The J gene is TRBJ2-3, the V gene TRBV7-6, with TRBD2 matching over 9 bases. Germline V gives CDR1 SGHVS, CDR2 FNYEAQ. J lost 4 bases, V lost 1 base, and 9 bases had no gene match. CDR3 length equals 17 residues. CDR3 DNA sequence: TGTGCCAGCAGCTTAGAGGCGGGGGGGACGGGGGCAGATACGCAGTATTTT. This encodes CASSLEAGGTGADTQYF.

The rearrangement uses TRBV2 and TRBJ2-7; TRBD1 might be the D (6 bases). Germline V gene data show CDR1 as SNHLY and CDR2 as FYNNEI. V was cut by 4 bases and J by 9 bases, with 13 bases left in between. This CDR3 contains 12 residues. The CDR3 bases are TGTGCCAGCAGTGCACAGGGCTTCGGGCAGTACTTC. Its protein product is CASSAQGFGQYF.

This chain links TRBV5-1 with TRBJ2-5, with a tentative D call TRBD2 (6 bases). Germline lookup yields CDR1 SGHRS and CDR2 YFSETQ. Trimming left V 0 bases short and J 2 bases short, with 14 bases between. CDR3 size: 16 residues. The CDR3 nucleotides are TGCGCCAGCAGCTTGGCCCCAGGAGGGGTGCAAGAGACCCAGTACTTC. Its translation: CASSLAPGGVQETQYF. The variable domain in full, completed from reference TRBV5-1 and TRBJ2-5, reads KAGVTQTPRYLIKTRGQQVTLSCSPISGHRSVSWYQQTPGQGLQFLFEYFSETQRNKGNFPGRFSGRQFSNSRSEMNVSTLELGDSALYLCASSLAPGGVQETQYFGPGTRLLVL.

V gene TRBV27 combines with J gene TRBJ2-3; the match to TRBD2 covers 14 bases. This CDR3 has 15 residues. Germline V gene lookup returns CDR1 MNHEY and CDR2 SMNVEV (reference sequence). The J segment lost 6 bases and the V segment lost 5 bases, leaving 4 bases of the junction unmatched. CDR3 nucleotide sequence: TGTGCCAGCAGTCCAGGGACTAGCGGGAGTGATACGCAGTATTTT. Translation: CASSPGTSGSDTQYF.

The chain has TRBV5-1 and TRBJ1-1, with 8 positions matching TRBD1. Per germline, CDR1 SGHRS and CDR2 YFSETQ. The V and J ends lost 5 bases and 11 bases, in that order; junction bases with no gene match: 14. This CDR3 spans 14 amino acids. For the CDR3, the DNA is TGCGCCAGCAGTCACGAAGCCGGGACAGGCGGGGCTTTCTTT. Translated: CASSHEAGTGGAFF.

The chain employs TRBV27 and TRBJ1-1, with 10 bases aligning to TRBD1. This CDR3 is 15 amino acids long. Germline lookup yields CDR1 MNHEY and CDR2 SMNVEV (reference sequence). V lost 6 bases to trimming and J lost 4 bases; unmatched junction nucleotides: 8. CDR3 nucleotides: TGTGCCAGCAGGAGACAGGGGGCGAGATCCACTGAAGCTTTCTTT. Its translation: CASRRQGARSTEAFF.

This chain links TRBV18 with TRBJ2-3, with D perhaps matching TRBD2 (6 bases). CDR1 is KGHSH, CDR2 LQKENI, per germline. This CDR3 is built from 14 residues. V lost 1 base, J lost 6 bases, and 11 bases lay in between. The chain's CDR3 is CASSPRTTLDTQYF. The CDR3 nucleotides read TGTGCCAGCTCACCACGGACTACCCTCGATACGCAGTATTTT.

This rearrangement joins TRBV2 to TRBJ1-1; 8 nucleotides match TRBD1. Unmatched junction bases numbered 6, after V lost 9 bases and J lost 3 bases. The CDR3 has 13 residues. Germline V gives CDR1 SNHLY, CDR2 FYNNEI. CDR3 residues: CASLTGGYTEAFF. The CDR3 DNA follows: TGTGCCAGTCTAACAGGGGGATACACTGAAGCTTTCTTT.